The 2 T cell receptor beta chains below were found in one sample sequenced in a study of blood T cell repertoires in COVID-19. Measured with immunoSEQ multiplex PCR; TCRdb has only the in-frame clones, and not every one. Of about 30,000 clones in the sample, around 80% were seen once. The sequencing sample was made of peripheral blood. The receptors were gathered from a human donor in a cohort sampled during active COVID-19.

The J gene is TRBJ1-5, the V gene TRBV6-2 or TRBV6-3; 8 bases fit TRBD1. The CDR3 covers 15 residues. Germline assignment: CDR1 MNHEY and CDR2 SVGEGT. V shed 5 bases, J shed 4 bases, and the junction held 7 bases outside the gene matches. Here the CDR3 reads CASSPIGQGNQPQHF. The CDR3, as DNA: TGTGCCAGCAGTCCCATAGGACAGGGAAATCAGCCCCAGCATTTT.

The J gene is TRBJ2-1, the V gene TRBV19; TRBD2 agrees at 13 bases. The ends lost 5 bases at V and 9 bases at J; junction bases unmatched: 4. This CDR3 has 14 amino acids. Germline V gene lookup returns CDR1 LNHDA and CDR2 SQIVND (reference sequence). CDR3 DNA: TGTGCCAGTAGTGGGACTAGCGGGGCTAGTGAGCAGTTCTTC. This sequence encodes CASSGTSGASEQFF. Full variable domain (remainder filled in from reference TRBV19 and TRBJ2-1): DGGITQSPKYLFRKEGQNVTLSCEQNLNHDAMYWYRQDPGQGLRLIYYSQIVNDFQKGDIAEGYSVSREKKESFPLTVTSAQKNPTAFYLCASSGTSGASEQFFGPGTRLTVL.